The 19 T cell receptor beta chains listed next were all sequenced from one sample in a study of OX40 agonist ivuxolimab in advanced cancers. The library was obtained by the immunoSEQ multiplex PCR assay. TCRdb took this table from immuneACCESS and kept in-frame rearrangements with V and J called. Such tables lack part of the clones; where checked against another copy, unresolved V genes explain under half of the gap, and the rest is unexplained. The sample contains under 95,000 clones, about 82% of them found a single time. The top ten clones comprise less than 8% of the sample. The sequences come from CD4+ or CD8+ T cells sorted from blood, collected in a trial of the OX40 agonist ivuxolimab. Receptors were obtained from an adult with an advanced solid tumor such as melanoma, head and neck, liver or kidney cancer.

This clone was recorded once. The genes are TRBV15 and TRBJ1-2; 10 nucleotides line up with TRBD1. CDR1 and CDR2 (germline): LNHNV, YYDKDF (reference sequence). This CDR3 is built from 16 residues. The ends lost 1 base at V and 7 bases at J; junction bases unmatched: 9. CDR3 nucleotides: TGTGCCACCAGCAGAGGAGGGGGGCGGGACAGGGGTGGCTACACCTTC. This encodes CATSRGGGRDRGGYTF.

The chain joins TRBV10-3 to TRBJ2-1; D may correspond to TRBD1 or TRBD2 (5 bases each). V lost 2 bases, J lost 15 bases, and 11 bases lay in between. The length of the CDR3 is 11 residues. Germline CDR1 is ENHRY and CDR2 is SYGVKD. CDR3 in amino acids: CAISERGPSFF. The CDR3 DNA reads as TGTGCCATCAGTGAGCGGGGCCCCTCGTTCTTC.

The gene calls are TRBV6-6 and TRBJ1-1; weak D call: TRBD1 (5 bases). The germline V gene encodes CDR1 MNHNY and CDR2 SVGAGI (reference sequence). Trimming took 3 bases from V and 2 from J, leaving 10 bases between them. The CDR3 extends over 14 amino acids. CDR3 nucleotides: TGTGCCAGCAGTTATCGTGGGGGAAACACTGAAGCTTTCTTT. Residues: CASSYRGGNTEAFF.

A word on this clone: This same CDR3 is encoded by further DNA sequences in the sample. The chain links TRBV6-5 to TRBJ2-3; the D gene could be TRBD1 or TRBD2 (5 bases each). This CDR3 is built from 15 residues. Trimming took off 2 bases at V and 1 base at J, with 10 bases between the two ends. In germline, CDR1 is MNHEY, CDR2 SVGAGI. CDR3 sequence reads: CASSYRGAGTDTQYF. CDR3 coding DNA: TGTGCCAGCAGTTACAGGGGAGCGGGCACAGATACGCAGTATTTT.

J is TRBJ2-2 and V is TRBV9; 9 nucleotides line up with TRBD2. Losses at the gene ends were 8 bases for V and 5 bases for J; bases not matched to a gene: 7. The CDR3 runs to 14 residues. Germline loops: CDR1 SGDLS, CDR2 YYNGEE. The CDR3 reads CARQRGAGTGELFF. The CDR3, as DNA: TGTGCCAGGCAGCGGGGGGCTGGTACCGGGGAGCTGTTTTTT. The variable domain in full, completed from reference TRBV9 and TRBJ2-2, reads DSGVTQTPKHLITATGQRVTLRCSPRSGDLSVYWYQQSLDQGLQFLIQYYNGEERAKGNILERFSAQQFPDLHSELNLSSLELGDSALYFCARQRGAGTGELFFGEGSRLTVL.

This rearrangement joins TRBV2 to TRBJ2-1; possible D gene TRBD1, 7 bases. The V gene's germline CDR1 is SNHLY and CDR2 FYNNEI. The CDR3 is made up of 14 amino acids. The V and J ends lost 6 bases and 9 bases respectively, with 18 bases between them. The CDR3 spells CASREFNRGGEQFF. Here the CDR3 DNA reads TGTGCCAGCAGGGAATTTAACAGGGGAGGTGAGCAGTTCTTC.

This sequence joins TRBV13 and TRBJ2-7; tentatively, D is TRBD1 (6 bases). The germline gives CDR1 PRHDT, CDR2 FYEKMQ (reference sequence). The CDR3 consists of 14 residues. V lost 0 bases and J lost 3, with 9 bases in between. DNA of the CDR3: TGTGCCAGCAGCTTAGGACGGGGACACTACGAGCAGTACTTC. The encoded protein is CASSLGRGHYEQYF.

The rearrangement uses TRBV7-9 and TRBJ2-7, with D unresolved. The germline V gene has CDR1 SEHNR and CDR2 FQNEAQ (reference sequence). Trimming took off 3 bases at V and 5 bases at J, with 5 bases between the two ends. This CDR3 contains 11 residues. The CDR3 reads CASSFYHEQYF. The CDR3, as DNA: TGTGCCAGCAGCTTTTACCACGAGCAGTACTTC.

This chain links TRBV29-1 with TRBJ1-1; TRBD1 aligns across 8 bases. Germline CDR1 and CDR2: SQVTM and ANQGSEA. CDR3 size: 13 residues. V lost 7 bases to trimming and J lost 5 bases; unmatched junction nucleotides: 9. CDR3 amino acids: CSGRQGTETEAFF. CDR3 DNA sequence: TGCAGCGGTCGACAGGGGACAGAGACTGAAGCTTTCTTT.

This chain uses TRBV7-9 with TRBJ1-2, with D perhaps matching TRBD1 (5 bases). In germline, CDR1 is SEHNR, CDR2 FQNEAQ (reference sequence). V was pared by 5 bases and J by 6 bases, with 16 bases between. This CDR3 region has 14 residues. This CDR3 reads CASSPRGPRDGYTF. For the CDR3, the DNA is TGTGCCAGCAGCCCTCGGGGACCCCGGGATGGCTACACCTTC.

The chain couples TRBV5-1 to TRBJ2-7; 7 positions match TRBD1. The junction had 4 bases not matched to a gene; V was cut back by 1 base and J by 3 bases. The CDR3 is made up of 14 amino acids. The germline V gene encodes CDR1 SGHRS and CDR2 YFSETQ. The CDR3 reads CASSLWDSFYEQYF. CDR3 coding DNA: TGCGCCAGCAGCTTGTGGGACAGCTTCTACGAGCAGTACTTC.

This clone was seen only once. This chain links TRBV29-1 with TRBJ2-1, with TRBD2 matching over 11 bases. This CDR3 region has 15 residues. V shed 4 bases and J 5 bases; nucleotides not matched to a gene: 7. Germline V gives CDR1 SQVTM, CDR2 ANQGSEA. In nucleotides, the CDR3 is TGCAGCGTTGTTACTAGCGGGGGATGGGACAATGAGCAGTTCTTC. Translating gives CSVVTSGGWDNEQFF.

This clone has a handful of counts. The V call is TRBV29-1, the J call TRBJ1-2; the D is unclear. Germline loops: CDR1 SQVTM, CDR2 ANQGSEA. The CDR3 has 13 residues. V was shortened by 2 bases and J by 3 bases, with 10 bases between the two germline ends. The DNA of the CDR3 is TGCAGCGTTGAATCCGTGTCATACTATGGCTACACCTTC. Translating gives CSVESVSYYGYTF.

This sequence joins TRBV19 and TRBJ1-5; tentative D call: TRBD1 (6 bases). Per the germline V gene, CDR1 is LNHDA and CDR2 is SQIVND (reference sequence). V lost 6 bases to trimming and J lost 10 bases, with 22 bases between them. The CDR3 has 15 residues. CDR3: CASSLLGDTGTPQHF. The CDR3 DNA reads TGTGCCAGTAGCCTCTTAGGGGACACGGGAACCCCCCAGCATTTT.

The chain carries TRBV5-6 and TRBJ2-5; D call uncertain. The V end lost 2 bases, the J end lost 7 bases, and 12 bases lay between the germline ends. The CDR3 sequence is 13 residues long. Germline V CDR1 and CDR2: SGHDT, YYEEEE. This CDR3 reads CASSFSDFGTQYF. The DNA for the CDR3 is TGTGCCAGCAGCTTTTCAGACTTTGGGACCCAGTACTTC.

V usage is TRBV19 and J usage is TRBJ1-1, with D possibly matching TRBD1 (5 bases). The germline CDR1 and CDR2 sequences are LNHDA and SQIVND (reference sequence). The ends were cut back, 2 bases at V and 0 bases at J, with 7 bases in the middle. CDR3 size: 14 residues. The CDR3 bases are TGTGCCAGTAGTATAACAGGAATGAACACTGAAGCTTTCTTT. It is translated as CASSITGMNTEAFF.

The chain carries TRBV7-9 and TRBJ2-6; D is possibly TRBD2 (7 bases). Germline CDR1 reads SEHNR; CDR2 reads FQNEAQ (reference sequence). V was cut by 5 bases and J by 0 bases, with 17 bases left in between. CDR3 length equals 18 residues. The CDR3 here is CASSPGRGAYSGANVLTF. Written as DNA, the CDR3 is TGTGCCAGCAGCCCGGGACGGGGGGCCTACTCTGGGGCCAACGTCCTGACTTTC.

This clone was found once. The CDR3 sequence is CASRFDDGQGFHEQYF. The CDR3 nucleotides are TGTGCCAGCAGATTCGACGATGGACAGGGGTTCCACGAGCAGTACTTC. V gene TRBV7-2 combines with J gene TRBJ2-7; 9 bases agree with TRBD1. V was pared by 6 bases and J by 5 bases, with 14 bases of the junction left unmatched. This CDR3 comprises 16 residues. Germline assignment: CDR1 SGHTA and CDR2 FQGNSA.

The chain combines TRBV7-2 with TRBJ1-2; the match to TRBD1 covers 9 bases. The germline CDR1 and CDR2 sequences are SGHTA and FQGNSA. The CDR3 contains 14 residues. J was trimmed by 3 bases and V by 5 bases; bases with no gene match: 4. The CDR3 sequence is CASSKQGADYGYTF. DNA for the CDR3: TGTGCCAGCAGCAAACAGGGGGCCGACTATGGCTACACCTTC. Filled out from reference TRBV7-2 and TRBJ1-2, the complete variable domain reads GAGVSQSPSNKVTEKGKDVELRCDPISGHTALYWYRQSLGQGLEFLIYFQGNSAPDKSGLPSDRFSAERTGGSVSTLTIQRTQQEDSAVYLCASSKQGADYGYTFGSGTRLTVV.